The T cell receptor beta chain under discussion was sequenced for a study of shared clonotypes between healthy human individuals. Positive CCR7 selection of CD45RO-negative cells yielded the naive CD8 cells, and terminally differentiated effector memory CD45RA+ cells were excluded. There were no recent acute infections or vaccinations among the donors, who were healthy HIV-negative adults. Donors were Caucasian adults residing in Nashville, Tennessee, USA. Using immunoSEQ multiplex PCR, the repertoire was profiled, and TCRdb retains in-frame clones only, with some absent. The sample comprises about 2 million clones, about 94% of which are singletons, and 1% to 1.5% rests with the top ten. The CDR3 runs 12 residues. V lost 5 bases, J lost 7 bases, and 14 bases lay in between. CDR1 and CDR2 (germline): SQVTM, ANQGSEA.

This sequence was found in a man between 18 and 35 years old in good health. V gene TRBV29-1 combines with J gene TRBJ1-2; D possibly corresponds to TRBD1 (5 bases). Sequenced sample: naive CD8+ T cells sorted from blood. CDR3 coding DNA: TGCAGCGTTCCAGGGAAATCGGGTGGCTACACCTTC. Translated: CSVPGKSGGYTF. Drawing the rest from reference TRBV29-1 and TRBJ1-2, the complete variable domain is SAVISQKPSRDICQRGTSLTIQCQVDSQVTMMFWYRQQPGQSLTLIATANQGSEATYESGFVIDKFPISRPNLTFSTLTVSNMSPEDSSIYLCSVPGKSGGYTFGSGTRLTVV.